These 8 T cell receptor beta chains were all obtained from the same sample, sequenced in a study of Graves' ophthalmopathy and Graves' hyperthyroidism. Amplified material comprised TCR beta CDR3 regions derived from RNA transcripts. After a first-round RT-PCR with HTBI primers, a second-round multiplex PCR was run. One entry per CDR3 protein, called by TCRdb with MiXCR from the multiplex PCR reads. The repertoire holds about 410,000 distinct CDR3 sequences, with around 16% as singletons. The specimen sequenced was peripheral blood. The source is a woman between 18 and 30 years old with Graves' ophthalmopathy.

This clonotype appeared many times. The chain links TRBV28 to TRBJ2-7; TRBD1 aligns across 7 bases. CDR3 length: 15 residues. Germline V CDR1 and CDR2: MDHEN, SYDVKM. V lost 6 bases and J lost 0; bases outside the gene matches: 8. The CDR3 bases are TGTGCCAGCAGCCCTTACCGGGACAGCTCCTACGAGCAGTACTTC. The encoded protein is CASSPYRDSSYEQYF.

Ten or more counts support this clonotype. The chain uses TRBV11-2 and TRBJ2-7; possible D gene TRBD1, 6 bases. The CDR3 has 13 residues. V lost 5 bases and J lost 7, with 15 bases in between. The germline gives CDR1 SGHAT, CDR2 FQNNGV. Here the CDR3 reads CASSTDSIREQYF. In nucleotides, the CDR3 is TGTGCCAGCAGCACGGACAGTATAAGAGAGCAGTACTTC. Using reference TRBV11-2 and TRBJ2-7 for the parts outside the CDR3, the full variable domain is EAGVAQSPRYKIIEKRQSVAFWCNPISGHATLYWYQQILGQGPKLLIQFQNNGVVDDSQLPKDRFSAERLKGVDSTLKIQPAKLEDSAVYLCASSTDSIREQYFGPGTRLTVT.

The chain has TRBV6-2 or TRBV6-3 and TRBJ2-5; 8 bases agree with TRBD1. J gave up 2 bases and V 10 bases, and 6 bases lay outside the gene matches. Germline V gene lookup returns CDR1 MNHEY and CDR2 SVGEGT. This CDR3 region has 13 residues. The CDR3 protein is CATRTGPQETQYF. As DNA, the CDR3 is TGTGCCACCCGGACAGGGCCTCAAGAGACCCAGTACTTC.

This clonotype has a count of ten or more. An end of the junction differs from the germline gene, which may be a read error. The chain couples TRBV5-6 to TRBJ1-1; TRBD1 is a possible D gene (5 bases). Germline loops: CDR1 SGHDT, CDR2 YYEEEE. The length of the CDR3 is 13 residues. CDR3 protein: CASRLGQNTEAFF. CDR3 in DNA: TGTGCCAGCAGGTTGGGGCAGAACACTGAAGCTTTCTTT.

In its sample, this clonotype was seen many times. This rearrangement joins TRBV6-2 or TRBV6-3 to TRBJ1-1, with D possibly matching TRBD1 (5 bases). Germline-derived CDR1 and CDR2 are MNHEY and SVGEGT. This CDR3 has 15 amino acids. Trimming stripped 0 bases from V and 4 bases from J, with 12 bases between. The CDR3 is CASSYSASGGTEAFF. CDR3 bases: TGTGCCAGCAGTTACTCGGCAAGCGGGGGCACTGAAGCTTTCTTT.

There are many counts of this clonotype. This chain connects TRBV6-2 or TRBV6-3 to TRBJ1-2; no clear D gene. V was trimmed by 3 bases and J by 8 bases, leaving 13 bases between them. The CDR3 sequence is 13 residues long. CDR1 is MNHEY, CDR2 SVGEGT, per germline. The CDR3 coding sequence is TGTGCCAGCAGTTATTCCCCGGTCCAGGGCTACACCTTC. Encoded protein: CASSYSPVQGYTF.

This clonotype was recorded many times. The rearrangement uses TRBV6-1 and TRBJ1-2; D might be TRBD1 (5 bases). This CDR3 has 16 amino acids. Trimming took 2 bases from V and 4 from J, leaving 17 bases between them. The V gene's germline CDR1 is MNHNS and CDR2 SASEGT. The CDR3 sequence: CASSERWGGTAYGYTF. The CDR3 nucleotides read TGTGCCAGCAGTGAAAGGTGGGGCGGGACGGCCTATGGCTACACCTTC.

The chain is built from TRBV5-5 and TRBJ1-5, with D possibly being TRBD1 (5 bases). Germline lookup yields CDR1 SGHKS and CDR2 YYEKEE (reference sequence). V was trimmed by 3 bases and J by 3 bases, leaving 13 bases between them. This CDR3 contains 15 residues. The CDR3 is CASSSFDSYNQPQHF. The DNA of the CDR3 is TGTGCCAGCAGCTCGTTTGACAGCTACAATCAGCCCCAGCATTTT.